The 5 T cell receptor beta chains below all came from one sample that was sequenced in a study of cytomegalovirus exposure and HLA in healthy donors. 60 Vbeta and 13 Jbeta primers were used in PCR. Clones were read by immunoSEQ multiplex PCR, and TCRdb kept only the in-frame ones, dropping some. Of 130,000 to 150,000 clones in the sample, nearly 80% were seen once. The sequencing sample was made of PBMCs. All receptors derive from a man between 35 and 55 years old in good health and CMV-seropositive.

The chain uses TRBV9 and TRBJ2-7, with D perhaps TRBD1 (5 bases). Germline CDR1 SGDLS, CDR2 YYNGEE. Trimming removed 4 bases at V and 7 bases at J, with 15 bases between. The CDR3 extends over 13 amino acids. The CDR3 DNA is TGTGCCAGCAGCCAAGGGGCAGCCTTAGAGCAGTACTTC. Encoded protein: CASSQGAALEQYF.

This chain connects TRBV29-1 to TRBJ1-2; a possible D gene is TRBD1 (6 bases). V lost 4 bases, J lost 7 bases, and 13 bases lay in between. Germline V CDR1 and CDR2: SQVTM, ANQGSEA. CDR3 length: 12 amino acids. In DNA form, the CDR3 reads TGCAGCGTTGCGGACAGTTTGAGTGGCTACACCTTC. Translated: CSVADSLSGYTF.

The chain uses TRBV29-1 and TRBJ1-3, with D possibly being TRBD1 (6 bases). Deletions cut 4 bases from V and 0 bases from J, with 10 bases between. Germline CDR1 SQVTM, CDR2 ANQGSEA. The CDR3 extends over 14 amino acids. This CDR3 reads CSVGDTASGNTIYF. The CDR3 DNA follows: TGCAGCGTTGGGGACACCGCCTCTGGAAACACCATATATTTT.

The genes are TRBV6-4 and TRBJ1-1, with 8 bases lining up with TRBD1. The CDR3 spans 15 residues. Trimming at V came to 6 bases and at J to 4 bases, leaving 10 bases not matched to a gene. Germline CDR1 is MRHNA and CDR2 is SNTAGT. The CDR3 region has the DNA TGTGCCAGCAGAATTTCAGGGGGCGCAGGCACTGAAGCTTTCTTT. Protein sequence: CASRISGGAGTEAFF.

About this clone: One end of the junction does not line up with germline, which may come from a read error. J is TRBJ2-7 and V is TRBV7-9, with unresolved D. This CDR3 has 12 amino acids. Germline values: CDR1 SEHNR, CDR2 FQNEAQ (reference sequence). The CDR3 loop reads CSSSLGTYEQYF. DNA of the CDR3: TGTTCCAGCAGCTTAGGTACCTACGAGCAGTACTTC.